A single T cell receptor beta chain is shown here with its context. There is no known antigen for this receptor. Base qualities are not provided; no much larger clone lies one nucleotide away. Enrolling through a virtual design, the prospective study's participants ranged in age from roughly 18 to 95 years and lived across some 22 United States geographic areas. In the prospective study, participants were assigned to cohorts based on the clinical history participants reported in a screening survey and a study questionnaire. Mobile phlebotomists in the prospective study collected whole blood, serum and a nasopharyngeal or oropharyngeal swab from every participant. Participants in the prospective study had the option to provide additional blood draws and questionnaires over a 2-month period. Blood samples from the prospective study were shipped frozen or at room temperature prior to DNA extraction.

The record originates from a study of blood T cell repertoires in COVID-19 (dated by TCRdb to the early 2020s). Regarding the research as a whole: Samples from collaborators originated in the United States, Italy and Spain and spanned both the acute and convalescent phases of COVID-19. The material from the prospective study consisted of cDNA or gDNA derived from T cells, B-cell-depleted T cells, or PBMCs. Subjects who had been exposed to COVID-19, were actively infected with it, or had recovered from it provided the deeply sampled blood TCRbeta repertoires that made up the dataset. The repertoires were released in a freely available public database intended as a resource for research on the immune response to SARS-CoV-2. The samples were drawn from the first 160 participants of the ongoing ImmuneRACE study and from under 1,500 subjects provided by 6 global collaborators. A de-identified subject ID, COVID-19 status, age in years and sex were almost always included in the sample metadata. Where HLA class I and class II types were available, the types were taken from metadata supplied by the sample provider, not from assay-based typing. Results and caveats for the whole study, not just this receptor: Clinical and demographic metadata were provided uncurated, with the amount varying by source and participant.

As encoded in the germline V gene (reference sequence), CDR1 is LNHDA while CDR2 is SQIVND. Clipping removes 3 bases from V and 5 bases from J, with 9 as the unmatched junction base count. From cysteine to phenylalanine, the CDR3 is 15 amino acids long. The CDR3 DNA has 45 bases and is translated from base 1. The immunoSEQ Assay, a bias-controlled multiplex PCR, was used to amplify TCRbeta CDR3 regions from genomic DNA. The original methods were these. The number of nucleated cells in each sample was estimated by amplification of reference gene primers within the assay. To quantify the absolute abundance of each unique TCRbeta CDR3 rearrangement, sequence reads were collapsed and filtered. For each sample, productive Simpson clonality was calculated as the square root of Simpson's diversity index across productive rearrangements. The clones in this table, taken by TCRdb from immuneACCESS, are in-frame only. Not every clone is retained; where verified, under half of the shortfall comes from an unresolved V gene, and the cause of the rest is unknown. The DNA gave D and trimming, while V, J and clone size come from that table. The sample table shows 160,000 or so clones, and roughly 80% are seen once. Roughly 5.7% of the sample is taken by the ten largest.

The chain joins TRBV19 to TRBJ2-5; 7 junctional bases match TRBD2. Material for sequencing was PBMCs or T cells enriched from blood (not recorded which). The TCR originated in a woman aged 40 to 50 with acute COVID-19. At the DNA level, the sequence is TGTGCCAGTAGTATTAATGGCGGGAGCGTGGAGACCCAGTACTTC. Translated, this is CASSINGGSVETQYF.